This T cell receptor beta chain was recorded in a study of T cell repertoires in cytomegalovirus infection. Across the study: From public TCR beta signatures came an indication of both CMV infection and matching HLA type.

V gave up 3 bases and J gave up 3 bases, with 7 bases separating them. Germline V gene data show CDR1 as LNHDA and CDR2 as SQIVND (reference sequence). There are 13 residues in the CDR3. One entry per CDR3 protein results from TCRdb running MiXCR on the reads. The sample holds some 77,000 distinct CDR3 sequences, 3.7% seen once. This clonotype was seen repeatedly, ten times or more. Its antigen is not known. Study-wide results and caveats: Accumulated public TCR beta family frequency recognized individuals carrying CMV together with the relevant HLA. The study found HLA-C-restricted CMV-specific TCR beta clonotypes dominating the ex vivo response.

The TCR comes from a human donor in good health (CMV status not recorded). Some clones in this sample may be carry-over from other donors' samples. The genes are TRBV19 and TRBJ2-3, with unresolved D. Sequencing used PBMCs. CDR3 residues: CASSIRGTDTQYF. CDR3 in DNA: TGTGCCAGTAGTATTCGTGGGACAGATACGCAGTATTTT.